This entry concerns a single TCR beta chain. What it binds is not known. PCR involved 60 Vbeta and 13 Jbeta primers. Clones were sequenced by immunoSEQ multiplex PCR, and TCRdb holds only the in-frame ones, with some missing. The table includes about 130,000 clones, roughly 80% detected once. The data belong to a study of cytomegalovirus exposure and HLA in healthy donors. The study's findings and limits: Sequencing likely caused a cluster of highly shared sequence variants. What a later analysis showed was that several of the most significant clusters appeared linked to common viral pathogens.

With 4 bases removed from V and 5 bases from J, the gap between germline ends came to 20 bases. CDR1 LNHDA and CDR2 SQIVND come from the germline V gene (reference sequence). This CDR3 is 17 amino acids long. The sample consisted of PBMCs. This receptor was identified in a woman in her thirties or forties in good health and CMV-seronegative. The chain links TRBV19 to TRBJ1-4; D ambiguous. Here the CDR3 reads CASSTLPGRGANEKLFF. For the CDR3, the DNA is TGTGCCAGTAGTACCCTCCCTGGACGGGGAGCAAATGAAAAACTGTTTTTT.